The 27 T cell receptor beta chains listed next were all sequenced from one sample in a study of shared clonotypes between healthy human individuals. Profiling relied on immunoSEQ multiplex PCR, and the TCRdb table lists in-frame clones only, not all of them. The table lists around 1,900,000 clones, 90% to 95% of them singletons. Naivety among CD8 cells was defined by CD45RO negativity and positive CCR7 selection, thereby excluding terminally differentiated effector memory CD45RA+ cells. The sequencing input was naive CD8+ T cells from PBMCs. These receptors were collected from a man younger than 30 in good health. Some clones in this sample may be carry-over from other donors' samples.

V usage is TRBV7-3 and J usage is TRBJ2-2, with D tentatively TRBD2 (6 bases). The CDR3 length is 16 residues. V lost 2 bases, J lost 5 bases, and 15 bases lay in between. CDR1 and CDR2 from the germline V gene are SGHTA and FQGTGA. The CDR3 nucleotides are TGTGCCAGCAGCTTAGGACGGGAGAAAGGAACCGGGGAGCTGTTTTTT. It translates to CASSLGREKGTGELFF.

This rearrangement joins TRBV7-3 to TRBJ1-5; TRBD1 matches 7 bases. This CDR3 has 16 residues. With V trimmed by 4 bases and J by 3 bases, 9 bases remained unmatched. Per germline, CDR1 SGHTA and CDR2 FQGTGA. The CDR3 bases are TGTGCCAGCAGCTCGGCCGGGACAGTATTCAATCAGCCCCAGCATTTT. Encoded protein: CASSSAGTVFNQPQHF. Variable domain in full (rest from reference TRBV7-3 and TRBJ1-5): GAGVSQTPSNKVTEKGKYVELRCDPISGHTALYWYRQSLGQGPEFLIYFQGTGAADDSGLPNDRFFAVRPEGSVSTLKIQRTERGDSAVYLCASSSAGTVFNQPQHFGDGTRLSIL.

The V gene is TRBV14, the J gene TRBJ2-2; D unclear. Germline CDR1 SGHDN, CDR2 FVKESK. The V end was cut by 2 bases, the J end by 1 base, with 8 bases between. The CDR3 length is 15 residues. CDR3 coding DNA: TGTGCCAGCAGCCAACTCCCCCAGAACACCGGGGAGCTGTTTTTT. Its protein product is CASSQLPQNTGELFF. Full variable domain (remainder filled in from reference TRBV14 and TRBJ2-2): EAGVTQFPSHSVIEKGQTVTLRCDPISGHDNLYWYRRVMGKEIKFLLHFVKESKQDESGMPNNRFLAERTGGTYSTLKVQPAELEDSGVYFCASSQLPQNTGELFFGEGSRLTVL.

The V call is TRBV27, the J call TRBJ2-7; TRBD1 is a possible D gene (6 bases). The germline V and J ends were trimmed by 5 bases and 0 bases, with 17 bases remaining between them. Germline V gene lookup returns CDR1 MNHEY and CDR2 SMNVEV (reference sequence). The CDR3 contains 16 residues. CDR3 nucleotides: TGTGCCAGCAGTCCATACCAGGGGCAGAGCTCCTACGAGCAGTACTTC. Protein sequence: CASSPYQGQSSYEQYF.

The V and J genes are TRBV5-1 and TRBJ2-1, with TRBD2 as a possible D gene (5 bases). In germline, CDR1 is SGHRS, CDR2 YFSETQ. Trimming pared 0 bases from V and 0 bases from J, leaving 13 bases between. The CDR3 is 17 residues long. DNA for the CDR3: TGCGCCAGCAGCTTGGCCTCGCTGGGGAGCTCCTACAATGAGCAGTTCTTC. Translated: CASSLASLGSSYNEQFF.

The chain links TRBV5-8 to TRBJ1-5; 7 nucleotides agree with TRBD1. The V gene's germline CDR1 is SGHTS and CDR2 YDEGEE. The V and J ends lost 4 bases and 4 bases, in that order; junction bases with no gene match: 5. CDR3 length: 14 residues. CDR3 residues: CASSPGQPNQPQHF. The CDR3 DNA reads TGTGCCAGCAGCCCGGGACAGCCAAATCAGCCCCAGCATTTT.

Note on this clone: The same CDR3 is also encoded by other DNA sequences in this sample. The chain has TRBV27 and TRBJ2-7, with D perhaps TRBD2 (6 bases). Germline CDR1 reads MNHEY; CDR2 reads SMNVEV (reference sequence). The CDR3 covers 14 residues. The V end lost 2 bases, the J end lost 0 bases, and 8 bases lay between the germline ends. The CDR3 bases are TGTGCCAGCAGTTTACTGCGGGACTCCTACGAGCAGTACTTC. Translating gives CASSLLRDSYEQYF.

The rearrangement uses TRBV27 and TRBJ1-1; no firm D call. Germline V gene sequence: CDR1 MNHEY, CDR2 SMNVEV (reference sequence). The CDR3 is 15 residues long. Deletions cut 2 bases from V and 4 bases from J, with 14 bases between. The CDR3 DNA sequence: TGTGCCAGCAGTTTAGAAAGGGTGCCTAGCACTGAAGCTTTCTTT. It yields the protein CASSLERVPSTEAFF.

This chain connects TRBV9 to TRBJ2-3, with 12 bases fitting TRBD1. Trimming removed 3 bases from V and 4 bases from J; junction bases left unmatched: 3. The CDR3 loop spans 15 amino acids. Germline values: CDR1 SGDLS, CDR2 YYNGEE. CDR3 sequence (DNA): TGTGCCAGCAGCGCGGGACAGGGGGCGTCAGATACGCAGTATTTT. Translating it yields CASSAGQGASDTQYF.

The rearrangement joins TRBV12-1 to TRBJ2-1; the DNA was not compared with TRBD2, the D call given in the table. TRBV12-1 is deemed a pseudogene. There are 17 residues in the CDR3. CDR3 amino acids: CASTPKSTSGLNNEQFF. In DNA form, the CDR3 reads TGTGCCAGCACCCCTAAATCGACTAGCGGCCTAAACAATGAGCAGTTCTTC.

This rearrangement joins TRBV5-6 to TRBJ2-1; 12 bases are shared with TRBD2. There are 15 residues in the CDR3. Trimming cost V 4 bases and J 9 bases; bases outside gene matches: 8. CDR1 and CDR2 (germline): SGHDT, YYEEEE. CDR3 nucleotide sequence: TGTGCCAGCAGCCACAGACTAGCGGGAGAGGGTGAGCAGTTCTTC. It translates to CASSHRLAGEGEQFF. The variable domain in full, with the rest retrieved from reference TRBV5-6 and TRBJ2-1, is DAGVTQSPTHLIKTRGQQVTLRCSPKSGHDTVSWYQQALGQGPQFIFQYYEEEERQRGNFPDRFSGHQFPNYSSELNVNALLLGDSALYLCASSHRLAGEGEQFFGPGTRLTVL.

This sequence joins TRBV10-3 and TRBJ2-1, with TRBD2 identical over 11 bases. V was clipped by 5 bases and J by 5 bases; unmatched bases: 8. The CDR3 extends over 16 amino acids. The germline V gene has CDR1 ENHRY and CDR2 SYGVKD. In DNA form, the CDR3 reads TGTGCCATCAGTCTCCCCGGGACTAGCGGAAACAATGAGCAGTTCTTC. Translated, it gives CAISLPGTSGNNEQFF.

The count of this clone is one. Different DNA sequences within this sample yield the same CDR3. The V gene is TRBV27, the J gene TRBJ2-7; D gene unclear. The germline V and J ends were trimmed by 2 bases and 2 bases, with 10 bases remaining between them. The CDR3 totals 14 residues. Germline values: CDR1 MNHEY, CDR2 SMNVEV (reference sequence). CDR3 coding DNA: TGTGCCAGCAGTTTACGTGGCAGCACCTACGAGCAGTACTTC. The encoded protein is CASSLRGSTYEQYF.

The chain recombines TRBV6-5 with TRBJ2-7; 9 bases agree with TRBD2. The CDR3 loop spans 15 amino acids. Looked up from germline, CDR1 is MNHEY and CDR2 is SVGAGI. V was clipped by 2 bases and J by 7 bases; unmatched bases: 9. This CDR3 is CASSYGGAGGSEQYF. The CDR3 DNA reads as TGTGCCAGCAGTTACGGGGGAGCGGGGGGATCTGAGCAGTACTTC.

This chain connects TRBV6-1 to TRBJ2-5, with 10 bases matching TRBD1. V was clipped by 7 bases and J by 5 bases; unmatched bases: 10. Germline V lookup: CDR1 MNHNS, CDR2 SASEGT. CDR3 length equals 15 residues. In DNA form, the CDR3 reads TGTGCCAGCAACCGGGACAGGGGAGGGAGGGAGACCCAGTACTTC. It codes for CASNRDRGGRETQYF.

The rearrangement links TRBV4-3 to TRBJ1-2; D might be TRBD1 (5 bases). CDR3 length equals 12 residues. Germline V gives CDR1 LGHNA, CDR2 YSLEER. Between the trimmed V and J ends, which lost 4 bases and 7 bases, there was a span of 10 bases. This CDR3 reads CASSLHRSGYTF. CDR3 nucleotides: TGCGCCAGCAGCCTTCACAGGAGTGGCTACACCTTC.

This CDR3 reads CASSLKSEERKNYGYTF. For the CDR3, the DNA is TGTGCCAGCAGCTTGAAGTCAGAGGAACGGAAGAACTATGGCTACACCTTC. The J gene is TRBJ1-2, the V gene TRBV5-4; D gene unclear. V lost 1 base to trimming and J lost 2 bases, with 18 bases between them. The germline V gene encodes CDR1 SGHNT and CDR2 YYREEE (reference sequence). The CDR3 has 17 amino acids.

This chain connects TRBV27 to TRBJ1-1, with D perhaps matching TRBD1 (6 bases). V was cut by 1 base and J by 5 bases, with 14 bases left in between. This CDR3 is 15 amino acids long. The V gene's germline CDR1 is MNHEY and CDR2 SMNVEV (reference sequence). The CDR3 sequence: CASSLLPGGGTEAFF. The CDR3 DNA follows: TGTGCCAGCAGTTTATTACCCGGGGGCGGTACTGAAGCTTTCTTT.

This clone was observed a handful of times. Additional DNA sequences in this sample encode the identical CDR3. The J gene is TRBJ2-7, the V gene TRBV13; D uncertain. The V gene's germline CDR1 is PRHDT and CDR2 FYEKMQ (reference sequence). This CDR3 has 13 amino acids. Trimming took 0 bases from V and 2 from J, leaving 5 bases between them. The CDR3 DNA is TGTGCCAGCAGCTTAGGCCCCACCTACGAGCAGTACTTC. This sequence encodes CASSLGPTYEQYF.

The CDR3 reads CSARDRVAEAFF. The CDR3 DNA sequence: TGCAGCGCCCGGGACAGGGTGGCTGAAGCTTTCTTT. The chain has TRBV29-1 and TRBJ1-1, with 9 bases that match TRBD1. Germline-derived CDR1 and CDR2 are SQVTM and ANQGSEA. The CDR3 totals 12 residues. Germline trimming cut 7 bases from V and 6 bases from J; bases unmatched to any gene: 6.

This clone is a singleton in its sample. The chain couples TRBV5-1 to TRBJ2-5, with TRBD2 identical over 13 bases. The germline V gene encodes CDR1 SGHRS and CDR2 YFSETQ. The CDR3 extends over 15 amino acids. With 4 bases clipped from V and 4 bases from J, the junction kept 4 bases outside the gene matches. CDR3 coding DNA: TGCGCCAGCAGCACTAGCGGGAGGGTGGCAGAGACCCAGTACTTC. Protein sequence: CASSTSGRVAETQYF.

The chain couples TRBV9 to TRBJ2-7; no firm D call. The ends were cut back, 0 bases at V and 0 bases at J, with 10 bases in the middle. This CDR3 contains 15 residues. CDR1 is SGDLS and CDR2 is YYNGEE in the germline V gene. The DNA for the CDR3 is TGTGCCAGCAGCGTAGGGTCGGTATCCTCCTACGAGCAGTACTTC. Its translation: CASSVGSVSSYEQYF. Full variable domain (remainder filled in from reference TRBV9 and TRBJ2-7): DSGVTQTPKHLITATGQRVTLRCSPRSGDLSVYWYQQSLDQGLQFLIQYYNGEERAKGNILERFSAQQFPDLHSELNLSSLELGDSALYFCASSVGSVSSYEQYFGPGTRLTVT.

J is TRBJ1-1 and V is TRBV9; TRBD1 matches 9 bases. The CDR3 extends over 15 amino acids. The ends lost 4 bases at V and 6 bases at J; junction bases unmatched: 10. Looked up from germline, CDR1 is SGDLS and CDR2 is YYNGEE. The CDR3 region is CASSPLGTGTPEAFF. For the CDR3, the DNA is TGTGCCAGCAGCCCTCTCGGGACAGGGACCCCTGAAGCTTTCTTT.

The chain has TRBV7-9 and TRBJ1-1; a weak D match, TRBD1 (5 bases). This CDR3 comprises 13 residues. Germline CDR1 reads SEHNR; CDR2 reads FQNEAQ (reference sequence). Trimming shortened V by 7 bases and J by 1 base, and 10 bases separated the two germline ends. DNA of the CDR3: TGTGCCAGCAATGGGGGTAGGAACACTGAAGCTTTCTTT. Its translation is CASNGGRNTEAFF.

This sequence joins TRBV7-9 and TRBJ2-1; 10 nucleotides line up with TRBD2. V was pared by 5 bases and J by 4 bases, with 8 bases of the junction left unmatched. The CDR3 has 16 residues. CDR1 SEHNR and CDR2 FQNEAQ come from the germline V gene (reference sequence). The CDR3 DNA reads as TGTGCCAGCAGCCCTAGAGGGACTAGCGAATACAATGAGCAGTTCTTC. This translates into CASSPRGTSEYNEQFF.

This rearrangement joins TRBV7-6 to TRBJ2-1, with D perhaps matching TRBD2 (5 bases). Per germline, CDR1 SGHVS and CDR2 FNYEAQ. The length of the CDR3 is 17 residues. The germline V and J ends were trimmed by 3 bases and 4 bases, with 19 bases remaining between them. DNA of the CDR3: TGTGCCAGCAGCTTTATTCGGCCCGGGATGGGTTACAATGAGCAGTTCTTC. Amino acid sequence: CASSFIRPGMGYNEQFF.

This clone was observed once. Here the CDR3 DNA reads TGTGCCTGGAGTCCTATAGCGGGCATCTACAATGAGCAGTTCTTC. Its translation: CAWSPIAGIYNEQFF. The gene calls are TRBV30 and TRBJ2-1; 7 bases are a match to TRBD2. V shed 2 bases, J shed 3 bases, and the junction held 7 bases outside the gene matches. Germline V CDR1 and CDR2: GTSNPN, SVGIG (reference sequence). The CDR3 runs to 15 residues.